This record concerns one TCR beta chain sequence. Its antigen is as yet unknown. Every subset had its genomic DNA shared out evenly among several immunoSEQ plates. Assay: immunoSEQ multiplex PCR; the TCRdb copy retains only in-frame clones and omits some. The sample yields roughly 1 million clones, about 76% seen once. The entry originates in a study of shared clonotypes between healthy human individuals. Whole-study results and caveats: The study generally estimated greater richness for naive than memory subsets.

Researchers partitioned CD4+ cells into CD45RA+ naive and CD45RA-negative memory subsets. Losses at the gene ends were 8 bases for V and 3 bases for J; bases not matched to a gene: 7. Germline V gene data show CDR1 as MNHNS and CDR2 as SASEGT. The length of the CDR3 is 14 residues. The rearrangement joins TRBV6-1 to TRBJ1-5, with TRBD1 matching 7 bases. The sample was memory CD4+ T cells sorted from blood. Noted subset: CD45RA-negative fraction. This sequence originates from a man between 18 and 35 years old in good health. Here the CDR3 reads CASRDRNLNQPQHF. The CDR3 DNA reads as TGTGCCAGCCGGGACAGAAACCTCAATCAGCCCCAGCATTTT.